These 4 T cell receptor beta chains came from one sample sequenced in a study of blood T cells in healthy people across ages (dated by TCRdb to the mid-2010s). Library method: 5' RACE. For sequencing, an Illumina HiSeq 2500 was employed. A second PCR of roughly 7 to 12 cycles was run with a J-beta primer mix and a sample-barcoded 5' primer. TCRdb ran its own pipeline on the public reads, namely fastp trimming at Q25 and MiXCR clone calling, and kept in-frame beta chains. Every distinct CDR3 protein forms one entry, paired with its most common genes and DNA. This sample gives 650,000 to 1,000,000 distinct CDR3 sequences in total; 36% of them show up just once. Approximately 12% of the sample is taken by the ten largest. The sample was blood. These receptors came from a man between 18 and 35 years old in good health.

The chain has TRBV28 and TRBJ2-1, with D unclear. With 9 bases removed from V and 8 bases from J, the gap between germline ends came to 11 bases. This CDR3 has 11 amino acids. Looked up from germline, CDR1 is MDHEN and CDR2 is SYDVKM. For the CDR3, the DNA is TGTGCCAGTCAGGCGCGGTATGAGCAGTTCTTC. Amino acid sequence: CASQARYEQFF.

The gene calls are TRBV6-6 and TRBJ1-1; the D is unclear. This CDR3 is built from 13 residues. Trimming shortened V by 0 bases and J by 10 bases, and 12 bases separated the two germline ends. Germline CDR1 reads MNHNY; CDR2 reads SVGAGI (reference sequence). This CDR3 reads CASSYSGWATAFF. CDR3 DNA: TGTGCCAGCAGTTACTCGGGGTGGGCAACAGCTTTCTTT.

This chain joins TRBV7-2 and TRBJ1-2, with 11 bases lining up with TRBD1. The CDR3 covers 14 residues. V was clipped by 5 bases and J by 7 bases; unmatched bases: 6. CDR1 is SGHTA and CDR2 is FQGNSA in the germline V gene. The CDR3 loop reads CASSRTGGIGGYTF. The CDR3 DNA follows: TGTGCCAGCAGCAGGACAGGGGGCATTGGTGGCTACACCTTC. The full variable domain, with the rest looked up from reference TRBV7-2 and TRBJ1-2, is GAGVSQSPSNKVTEKGKDVELRCDPISGHTALYWYRQSLGQGLEFLIYFQGNSAPDKSGLPSDRFSAERTGGSVSTLTIQRTQQEDSAVYLCASSRTGGIGGYTFGSGTRLTVV.

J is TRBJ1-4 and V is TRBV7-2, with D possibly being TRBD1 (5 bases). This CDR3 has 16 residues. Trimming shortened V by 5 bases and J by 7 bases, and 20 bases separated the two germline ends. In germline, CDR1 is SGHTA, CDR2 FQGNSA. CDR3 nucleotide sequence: TGTGCCAGCAGCCCTTTGACAGCCACACGAGGTGAAAAACTGTTTTTT. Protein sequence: CASSPLTATRGEKLFF.